A selection of T cell receptor beta chains follows, all from one sample in a study of OX40 agonist ivuxolimab in advanced cancers. The method was immunoSEQ multiplex PCR; TCRdb's version includes in-frame clones alone and lacks a portion of them. The sample holds about 60,000 clones, approximately 86% seen once. The input for sequencing was CD4+ or CD8+ T cells sorted from blood, taken in a trial of the OX40 agonist ivuxolimab. The source of these receptors is an adult with an advanced solid tumor such as melanoma, head and neck, liver or kidney cancer. CDR3s include the opening cysteine and the closing phenylalanine or tryptophan. Clone size is given for some rows only: seen once, a few or many times, or a class if the clone is expanded.

v_call clone_size cdr3_aa
TRBV15 . CATSSFAGGGSYNEQFF
TRBV28 . CASSPFRGNREQYF
TRBV19 . CASNRDRASNQPQHF
TRBV28 . CASSQGEETQYF
TRBV7-3 . CASSLEYTDTQYF
TRBV9 . CASSRDLAYEQYF
TRBV7-2 . CASSERGTGASEAFF
TRBV30 . CAWMKGPITSGNTIYF
TRBV5-6 . CASSSRLDIQYF
TRBV7-2 . CASSGGLTDTQYF
TRBV2 . CASSSRDHSGNTIYF
TRBV5-1 . CASSKRGRSYEQYF
TRBV18 . CASSPGAGMNTEAFF
TRBV7-2 . CASSLGASGARGRAYEQYF
TRBV18 . CASSARQGNSPLHF
TRBV7-2 . CASSLGGRGSLGFNEQFF
TRBV19 . CASSIGGPGGDSYEQYF
TRBV5-1 . CASSLRQGTGDGYTF
TRBV19 few CASSIDYLPGQGGETQYF
TRBV11-3 . CASSWSGLAGSGGELFF
TRBV10-3 . CATWTGGSSYEQYF
TRBV5-6 . CASSLARGPRGYTQYF
TRBV7-9 . CASSPRWGEQYF